This T cell receptor beta chain originates from a study of blood T cell repertoires in COVID-19. Study-level background: Italy, Spain and the United States were the sources of the convalescent and acute COVID-19 samples.

Only in-frame clones appear in the TCRdb table, and some are missing; sequencing was by immunoSEQ multiplex PCR. The table records about 320,000 clones, about nine tenths of them present only once. The V gene lost 10 bases and the J gene lost 2 bases, with 18 bases spanning the gap. Per germline, CDR1 MRHNA and CDR2 SNTAGT. The CDR3 length is 15 residues. This clonotype originated in a woman in her thirties with COVID-19, enrolled during active disease. Material for sequencing was peripheral blood. The V gene is TRBV6-4, the J gene TRBJ1-5, with a tentative D call TRBD1 (5 bases). The CDR3 bases are TGTGCCATCTTCTTACTCCGGGGGTGCAATCAGCCCCAGCATTTT. Encoded protein: CAIFLLRGCNQPQHF.